Listed here are 26 T cell receptor beta chains from one sample, sequenced in a study of breast tumors, draining lymph nodes, adjacent tissues. Each CDR3 protein gets one entry after TCRdb re-called the multiplex PCR reads with MiXCR. The data show about 300,000 distinct CDR3 sequences, about 30% seen once. The lymph nodes were axillary draining lymph nodes from breast cancer patients. Sequenced sample: axillary lymph node tissue. These receptor sequences come from a female donor with breast cancer. Some clones in this sample may be carry-over from other donors' samples.

This chain uses TRBV5-1 with TRBJ2-1; TRBD2 matches at 13 bases. V shed 0 bases, J shed 1 base, and the junction held 7 bases outside the gene matches. The CDR3 is made up of 19 amino acids. Germline CDR1 and CDR2: SGHRS and YFSETQ. The CDR3 protein is CASSLGTSGRVGSYNEQFF. As DNA, the CDR3 is TGCGCCAGCAGCTTGGGGACTAGCGGGAGAGTGGGGTCCTACAATGAGCAGTTCTTC.

The table lists this clonotype with many counts. CDR3 in DNA: TGTGCCCGGCGGGAGATTCAAGAGACCCAGTACTTC. It encodes CARREIQETQYF. J is TRBJ2-5 and V is TRBV6-5, with 7 nucleotides matching TRBD2. With V trimmed by 11 bases and J by 2 bases, 5 bases remained unmatched. The CDR3 runs 12 residues. From germline, CDR1 is MNHEY and CDR2 SVGAGI.

The chain is built from TRBV10-3 and TRBJ1-1; possibly TRBD1 for D (5 bases). This CDR3 is built from 15 residues. Looked up from germline, CDR1 is ENHRY and CDR2 is SYGVKD. Trimming stripped 2 bases from V and 0 bases from J, with 10 bases between. The CDR3 region is CAISELGGMNTEAFF. The DNA of the CDR3 is TGTGCCATCAGTGAGCTCGGGGGGATGAACACTGAAGCTTTCTTT.

The chain links TRBV7-8 to TRBJ1-6, with D maybe TRBD1 (5 bases). V was pared by 0 bases and J by 6 bases, with 21 bases between. The CDR3 is made up of 19 amino acids. Looked up from germline, CDR1 is SGHVS and CDR2 is FQNEAQ. The CDR3 nucleotides are TGTGCCAGCAGCTTAGCTGCCACTCCGAGGGGCCCACTTAATTCACCCCTCCACTTT. The encoded protein is CASSLAATPRGPLNSPLHF.

With regard to this clonotype: A much larger clone lies one base from this, so it may be a read error. The chain carries TRBV9 and TRBJ2-3, with 8 bases fitting TRBD2. The CDR3 is 21 residues long. Germline V gene sequence: CDR1 SGDLS, CDR2 YYNGEE. The V segment lost 4 bases and the J segment 2 bases; nucleotides outside the gene matches: 24. Written as DNA, the CDR3 is TGTGCCAGCAGCTTAAGGCGTTCAGCGGGAGATCTCAACACCTACACAGATACGCAGTATTTT. Residues: CASSLRRSAGDLNTYTDTQYF.

This clonotype was seen more than once but under ten times. The rearrangement uses TRBV4-3 and TRBJ2-1; 7 nucleotides line up with TRBD1. The ends lost 4 bases at V and 1 base at J; junction bases unmatched: 4. The length of the CDR3 is 15 residues. Per germline, CDR1 LGHNA and CDR2 YSLEER. Here the CDR3 reads CASSLRDRSYNEQFF. The CDR3 DNA follows: TGCGCCAGCAGCCTCCGGGACAGATCCTACAATGAGCAGTTCTTC.

There are many counts of this clonotype. V usage is TRBV7-9 and J usage is TRBJ2-7; 7 nucleotides match TRBD1. This CDR3 is built from 14 residues. Germline lookup yields CDR1 SEHNR and CDR2 FQNEAQ (reference sequence). V was pared by 3 bases and J by 4 bases, with 6 bases of the junction left unmatched. CDR3 DNA: TGTGCCAGCAGCTTTCTAGGGGGCATATACGAGCAGTACTTC. Amino acids: CASSFLGGIYEQYF.

V and J are TRBV20-1 and TRBJ1-2, with D hard to call. The CDR3 totals 12 residues. Germline CDR1 reads DFQATT; CDR2 reads SNEGSKA (reference sequence). Trimming cost V 5 bases and J 0 bases, with 7 bases left between them. The CDR3 DNA sequence: TGCAGTGCTGAGAGGCCTAACTATGGCTACACCTTC. It specifies CSAERPNYGYTF.

Points on this clonotype: This may be a read error: a much more frequent sequence differs by one nucleotide. Likely a read error: the CDR3 ends without its conserved phenylalanine or tryptophan. The chain is built from TRBV12-3 or TRBV12-4 and TRBJ2-3; 9 nucleotides line up with TRBD2. J was trimmed by 0 bases and V by 10 bases; bases with no gene match: 5. CDR3 length: 14 residues. CDR3 bases: TGTGCCACGCGGGAGGGGCCGAGCACAGATACGCAGTATCTT. Amino acids: CATREGPSTDTQYL.

The rearrangement links TRBV6-4 to TRBJ2-5, with TRBD2 matching 16 bases. J gave up 6 bases and V 2 bases, and 3 bases lay outside the gene matches. Germline CDR1 and CDR2: MRHNA and SNTAGT. This CDR3 region has 16 residues. CDR3 sequence reads: CASSDGTSGRVKTQYF. The CDR3 DNA follows: TGTGCCAGCAGTGACGGGACTAGCGGGAGGGTAAAGACCCAGTACTTC.

The chain uses TRBV20-1 and TRBJ2-3, with 8 positions matching TRBD2. This CDR3 spans 15 amino acids. Germline V gene data show CDR1 as DFQATT and CDR2 as SNEGSKA (reference sequence). Trimming took 1 base from V and 11 from J; bases not matched to a gene: 14. The CDR3 here is CSARVVAGPDNEQYF. DNA for the CDR3: TGCAGTGCTAGAGTAGTAGCGGGGCCTGACAATGAGCAGTATTTT.

The chain joins TRBV30 to TRBJ1-1; D remains ambiguous. The germline V and J ends were trimmed by 2 bases and 6 bases, with 10 bases remaining between them. Germline V lookup: CDR1 GTSNPN, CDR2 SVGIG (reference sequence). The CDR3 runs to 12 residues. CDR3 in amino acids: CAWSPPHAEAFF. In DNA, the CDR3 is TGTGCCTGGAGTCCACCTCATGCTGAAGCTTTCTTT.

This clonotype occurred many times. This chain joins TRBV6-5 and TRBJ2-1; 13 nucleotides line up with TRBD2. Germline-derived CDR1 and CDR2 are MNHEY and SVGAGI. The CDR3 has 15 amino acids. The trim removed 2 bases at V and 5 bases at J, leaving 0 bases unmatched. The DNA of the CDR3 is TGTGCCAGCAGTTACGGGACTAGCGGGAACAATGAGCAGTTCTTC. Encoded protein: CASSYGTSGNNEQFF.

In its sample, this clonotype was seen many times. This chain connects TRBV19 to TRBJ2-7; D possibly corresponds to TRBD1 (6 bases). V dropped 3 bases and J dropped 3 bases, with 18 bases sitting between them. The germline V gene has CDR1 LNHDA and CDR2 SQIVND (reference sequence). The CDR3 is 16 amino acids. The DNA of the CDR3 is TGTGCCAGTAGTATTGGGGGCCACTCCCTCGGCTACGAGCAGTACTTC. It encodes CASSIGGHSLGYEQYF.

The chain recombines TRBV27 with TRBJ2-7; TRBD2 might be the D (5 bases). The CDR3 has 14 amino acids. Germline V CDR1 and CDR2: MNHEY, SMNVEV (reference sequence). Trimming removed 3 bases at V and 6 bases at J, with 15 bases between. CDR3: CASSFTGSFREQYF. The CDR3 coding sequence is TGTGCCAGCAGTTTTACGGGAAGTTTTCGCGAGCAGTACTTC.

This chain joins TRBV10-3 and TRBJ2-2, with unresolved D. Germline V lookup: CDR1 ENHRY, CDR2 SYGVKD. This CDR3 is built from 13 residues. V dropped 6 bases and J dropped 5 bases, with 10 bases sitting between them. The CDR3 loop is CAISEQKTGELFF. CDR3 DNA: TGTGCCATCAGCGAGCAGAAAACCGGGGAGCTGTTTTTT.

The table lists this clonotype with many counts. The chain uses TRBV5-4 and TRBJ2-1; TRBD2 aligns across 11 bases. Germline CDR1 reads SGHNT; CDR2 reads YYREEE (reference sequence). The CDR3 covers 15 residues. Trimming removed 4 bases from V and 5 bases from J; junction bases left unmatched: 5. CDR3 DNA sequence: TGTGCCAGCAGCCTGACTAGCGGGATAAACAATGAGCAGTTCTTC. It is translated as CASSLTSGINNEQFF. Full variable domain (outside the CDR3, taken from reference TRBV5-4 and TRBJ2-1): ETGVTQSPTHLIKTRGQQVTLRCSSQSGHNTVSWYQQALGQGPQFIFQYYREEENGRGNFPPRFSGLQFPNYSSELNVNALELDDSALYLCASSLTSGINNEQFFGPGTRLTVL.

A word on this clonotype: This may be a read error, as it is one base from a much larger clone. The rearrangement links TRBV14 to TRBJ1-6; no firm D call. There are 15 residues in the CDR3. Germline V gene sequence: CDR1 SGHDN, CDR2 FVKESK. The CDR3 is CASSQLSGSNSPPHF. The CDR3 nucleotides are TGTGCCAGCAGCCAACTTTCAGGCTCAAATTCACCCCCCCACTTT.

Ten or more counts support this clonotype. CDR3 loop: CATKRDRGPYGYTF. In nucleotides, the CDR3 is TGTGCCACCAAGAGGGACAGGGGGCCCTATGGCTACACCTTC. The chain links TRBV6-5 to TRBJ1-2; 12 nucleotides line up with TRBD1. V trimming: 10 bases; J trimming: 4 bases; junction bases outside the gene matches: 7. This CDR3 comprises 14 residues. Germline assignment: CDR1 MNHEY and CDR2 SVGAGI.

This clonotype was seen many times. Here the CDR3 reads CATSSPRDSKLFF. The CDR3 DNA is TGTGCCACCAGCAGCCCCAGGGACTCAAAACTGTTTTTT. V usage is TRBV15 and J usage is TRBJ1-4; D possibly corresponds to TRBD1 (5 bases). Germline CDR1 LNHNV, CDR2 YYDKDF (reference sequence). The V and J ends lost 3 bases and 10 bases respectively, with 12 bases between them. The CDR3 runs 13 residues.

In this sample, this clonotype turned up a few times. The chain's CDR3 is CASSYGQNTEAFF. CDR3 in DNA: TGTGCCAGCAGTTACGGACAGAACACTGAAGCTTTCTTT. The chain couples TRBV6-1 to TRBJ1-1, with a tentative D call TRBD1 (5 bases). V lost 5 bases, J lost 1 base, and 8 bases lay in between. The CDR3 extends over 13 amino acids. Germline values: CDR1 MNHNS, CDR2 SASEGT.

This clonotype was detected ten times or more. V usage is TRBV5-1 and J usage is TRBJ2-5, with D perhaps TRBD1 (6 bases). The CDR3 spans 13 residues. Germline assignment: CDR1 SGHRS and CDR2 YFSETQ. V was cut by 6 bases and J by 2 bases, with 11 bases left in between. CDR3 nucleotides: TGCGCCAGCAACCAGGGGCAACAAGAGACCCAGTACTTC. This sequence encodes CASNQGQQETQYF.

This clonotype has at least ten counts. The rearrangement uses TRBV20-1 and TRBJ1-5, with a tentative D call TRBD1 (5 bases). Trimming took off 5 bases at V and 4 bases at J, with 15 bases between the two ends. The CDR3 loop spans 14 amino acids. The V gene's germline CDR1 is DFQATT and CDR2 SNEGSKA (reference sequence). CDR3 bases: TGCAGTGCTCCCGTGGGGGGGGGAAATCAGCCCCAGCATTTT. As protein: CSAPVGGGNQPQHF.

In this sample, this clonotype turned up many times. CDR3: CASSARDSRTDTQYF. The CDR3 region has the DNA TGTGCCAGCAGTGCAAGGGACAGCCGCACAGATACGCAGTATTTT. The V gene is TRBV28, the J gene TRBJ2-3; 7 bases are a match to TRBD1. The CDR3 covers 15 residues. Trimming at V came to 5 bases and at J to 1 base, leaving 6 bases not matched to a gene. CDR1 is MDHEN and CDR2 is SYDVKM in the germline V gene.

The chain has TRBV2 and TRBJ1-2, with 9 bases aligning to TRBD1. The CDR3 has 16 residues. CDR1 is SNHLY and CDR2 is FYNNEI in the germline V gene. Losses at the gene ends were 2 bases for V and 4 bases for J; bases not matched to a gene: 8. CDR3 coding DNA: TGTGCCAGCAGTGAATCAAGGACAGGGGCCCGCTATGGCTACACCTTC. Translated, it gives CASSESRTGARYGYTF.

The chain couples TRBV7-9 to TRBJ2-1, with D perhaps TRBD1 (6 bases). CDR3 length equals 13 residues. Germline values: CDR1 SEHNR, CDR2 FQNEAQ (reference sequence). Trimming took 5 bases from V and 6 from J, leaving 11 bases between them. The CDR3 DNA reads as TGTGCCAGCAGCCTACAGGGTGGCAATGAGCAGTTCTTC. It codes for CASSLQGGNEQFF.